This T cell receptor beta chain derives from a study of T-cell reconstitution after alpha-beta-depleted transplantation in children. Study-level results: About two months after transplant, alpha-beta T cells reportedly came from several hundred expanded graft clones. Surviving recipient T cells and thymic progenitors produced the high day-60 TCRbeta diversity seen in some patients. T-cell numbers and diversity one year post-transplant derived largely from freshly generated T cells.

The TCRbeta library incorporated unique molecular identifiers. TCRdb itself ran the PCR reads through MiXCR, one entry per CDR3 protein. The table lists about 300,000 distinct CDR3 sequences, nearly 8% of them singletons. CDR3 size: 17 residues. In germline, CDR1 is SGHTA, CDR2 FQGNSA. Trimming cost V 1 base and J 0 bases; bases outside gene matches: 3. As for this clonotype: Its cognate antigen is unknown.

This clonotype originated in a female patient aged 2 to 10 who had a stem cell transplant for Fanconi anemia, so the T cells may come from the graft donor. The sequences come from peripheral blood, collected 360 days after TCRalphabeta/CD19-depleted stem cell transplant. The V call is TRBV7-2, the J call TRBJ1-6; 7 bases fit TRBD1. CDR3 sequence (DNA): TGTGCCAGCAGCTTAGGGACAGGAAGCTCCTATAATTCACCCCTCCACTTT. This translates into CASSLGTGSSYNSPLHF.